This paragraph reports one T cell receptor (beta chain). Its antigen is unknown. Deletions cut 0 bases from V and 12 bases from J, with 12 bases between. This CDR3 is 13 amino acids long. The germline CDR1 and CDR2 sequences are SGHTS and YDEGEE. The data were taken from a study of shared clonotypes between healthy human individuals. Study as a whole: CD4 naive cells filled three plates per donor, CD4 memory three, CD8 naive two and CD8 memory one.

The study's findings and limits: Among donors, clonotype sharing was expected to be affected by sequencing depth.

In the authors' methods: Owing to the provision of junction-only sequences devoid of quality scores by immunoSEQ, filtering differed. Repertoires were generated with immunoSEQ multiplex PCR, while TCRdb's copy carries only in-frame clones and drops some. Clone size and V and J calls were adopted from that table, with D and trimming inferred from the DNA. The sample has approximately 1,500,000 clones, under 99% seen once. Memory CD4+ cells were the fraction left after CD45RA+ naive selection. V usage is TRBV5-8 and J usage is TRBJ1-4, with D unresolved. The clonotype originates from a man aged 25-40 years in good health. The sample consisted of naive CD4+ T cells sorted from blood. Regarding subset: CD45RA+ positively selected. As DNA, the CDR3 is TGTGCCAGCAGCTTGGTGCGTCTTAGTGAACTGTTTTTT. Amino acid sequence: CASSLVRLSELFF.